This is a list of T cell receptor beta chains from one sample in a study of shared clonotypes between healthy human individuals. Sequencing was performed with immunoSEQ multiplex PCR; in TCRdb, only in-frame clones are kept and a portion is missing. The repertoire holds more than 2,000,000 clones, with more than 80% as singletons. Source material: naive CD4+ T cells sorted from blood. Receptor source: a man younger than 30 in good health. CDR3s leave out the opening cysteine and the closing phenylalanine or tryptophan. A row's size may be missing; if present it is once, few, many or a size class.

J: TRBJ1-6; size: few; V: TRBV6-5; CDR3: ASSYGQGGSPLH
J: TRBJ2-5; size: once; V: TRBV7-6; CDR3: ASSSRGQETQY
J: TRBJ1-1; size: .; V: TRBV7-7; CDR3: ASSFRENTEAF
J: TRBJ2-7; size: .; V: TRBV14; CDR3: ASSQGQASSYEQY
J: TRBJ1-5; size: .; V: TRBV19; CDR3: ASSGGQGQPQH
J: TRBJ2-7; size: .; V: TRBV2; CDR3: ASSDGDAYEQY
J: TRBJ1-1; size: .; V: TRBV30; CDR3: AWEQGANTEAF
J: TRBJ2-7; size: few; V: TRBV2; CDR3: ASISGPLTYEQY
J: TRBJ2-5; size: .; V: TRBV18; CDR3: ASSFIPGLKDQETQY
J: TRBJ1-4; size: .; V: TRBV7-9; CDR3: ASSLLLDNEKLF
J: TRBJ2-1; size: once; V: TRBV5-1; CDR3: ASSRTRDSYNEQF
J: TRBJ2-5; size: .; V: TRBV7-9; CDR3: ASSLPSGTAKQETQY
J: TRBJ2-7; size: .; V: TRBV27; CDR3: ASSLLRGGLDEQY
J: TRBJ2-5; size: .; V: TRBV4-1; CDR3: ASSPGLAKFGETQY
J: TRBJ1-4; size: .; V: TRBV4-1; CDR3: ASSQGVQGGSNEKLF
J: TRBJ1-5; size: .; V: TRBV28; CDR3: ASILSVPGAQPQH
J: TRBJ1-1; size: .; V: TRBV18; CDR3: ASSPRQGAGEAF
J: TRBJ1-1; size: .; V: TRBV6-5; CDR3: ASTSPRLMNTEAF
J: TRBJ2-3; size: .; V: TRBV4-3; CDR3: ASSQDGLLADTQY
J: TRBJ1-4; size: .; V: TRBV18; CDR3: ASSRRDGTNEKLF
J: TRBJ1-4; size: .; V: TRBV21-1; CDR3: ASSPPLGVF
J: TRBJ2-1; size: .; V: TRBV7-8; CDR3: ASSLEFYVAGGGNEQF
J: TRBJ1-6; size: few; V: TRBV10-2; CDR3: ASSGTGSSPLH
J: TRBJ2-1; size: .; V: TRBV7-6; CDR3: ASSLGDRDHNEQF
J: TRBJ1-1; size: .; V: TRBV27; CDR3: ASSGKGDRRATEAF
J: .; size: .; V: TRBV6-1; CDR3: ATSSGTGGIEQY
J: TRBJ2-2; size: once; V: TRBV11-3; CDR3: ASSLGASGPHTGELF
J: TRBJ2-2; size: once; V: TRBV21-1; CDR3: ASVVGTDPTNTGELF
J: TRBJ1-6; size: .; V: TRBV11-2; CDR3: ASSLGQNNSPLH
J: TRBJ1-2; size: .; V: TRBV28; CDR3: ASSLRQGDHGYT
J: TRBJ1-4; size: .; V: TRBV30; CDR3: AWSRPDNEKLF
J: TRBJ2-1; size: once; V: TRBV6-5; CDR3: ASTRRGGVYNEQF
J: TRBJ1-4; size: .; V: TRBV19; CDR3: ASSPGRKLF
J: TRBJ1-5; size: .; V: TRBV6-7; CDR3: ASSRWAPRAGGVQVRNQPQH
J: TRBJ2-3; size: .; V: TRBV5-1; CDR3: ASSSGTSGTSADTQY
J: TRBJ2-7; size: .; V: TRBV10-2; CDR3: ASSESLLYYEQY
J: TRBJ2-7; size: .; V: TRBV5-4; CDR3: ASSPPPGTSGLYEQY
J: TRBJ1-2; size: .; V: TRBV2; CDR3: ASSEDDFYGYT
J: TRBJ2-7; size: .; V: TRBV4-1; CDR3: ASSQVQSRGEQY
J: TRBJ1-4; size: .; V: TRBV7-2; CDR3: ASSKGTGRRNEKLF
J: TRBJ2-3; size: .; V: TRBV9; CDR3: AGPLDTQY
J: TRBJ2-1; size: .; V: TRBV5-1; CDR3: ASQAGLAGVGLSYNEQF
J: TRBJ2-2; size: .; V: TRBV5-1; CDR3: ASSRGGGLNTGELF
J: TRBJ2-7; size: .; V: TRBV11-2; CDR3: ASSLEPTVYEQY
J: TRBJ2-3; size: .; V: TRBV4-1; CDR3: ASSQDRGEVSDTQY
J: TRBJ2-4; size: .; V: TRBV6-7; CDR3: ASSSFRTSAVDIQY
J: TRBJ2-6; size: .; V: TRBV5-6; CDR3: ASSLADRGISGANVLT
J: TRBJ2-1; size: once; V: TRBV9; CDR3: ASSVAPSAGAVSSYNEQF
J: TRBJ1-2; size: .; V: TRBV5-6; CDR3: ASSLGRGYGYT
J: TRBJ1-5; size: few; V: TRBV30; CDR3: AWSPGEIIQPQH
J: TRBJ1-1; size: once; V: TRBV19; CDR3: ASSKGTTRTLDTEAF
J: TRBJ2-7; size: .; V: TRBV27; CDR3: ASSFERDSTVVW